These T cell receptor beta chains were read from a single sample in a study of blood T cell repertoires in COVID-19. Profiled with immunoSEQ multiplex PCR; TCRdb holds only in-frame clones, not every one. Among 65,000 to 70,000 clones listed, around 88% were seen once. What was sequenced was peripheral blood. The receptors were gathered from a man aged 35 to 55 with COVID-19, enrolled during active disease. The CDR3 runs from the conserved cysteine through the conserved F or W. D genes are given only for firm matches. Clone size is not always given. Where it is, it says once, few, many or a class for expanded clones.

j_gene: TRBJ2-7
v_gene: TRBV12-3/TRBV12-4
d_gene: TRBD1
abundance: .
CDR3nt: TGTGCCAGCAGCAGACAGGGGGCTGGGGAGCAGTACTTC
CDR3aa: CASSRQGAGEQYF

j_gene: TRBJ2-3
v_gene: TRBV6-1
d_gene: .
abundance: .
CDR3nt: TGTGCCAGCAGTGAAGCACGGGGGAGCACAGATACGCAGTATTTT
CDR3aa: CASSEARGSTDTQYF

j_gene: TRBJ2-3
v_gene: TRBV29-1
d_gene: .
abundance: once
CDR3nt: TGCAGCGCTGGGGGCTTATTTTGGCTCGTGGGGGAGGGGGACACAGATACGCAGTATTTT
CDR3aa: CSAGGLFWLVGEGDTDTQYF

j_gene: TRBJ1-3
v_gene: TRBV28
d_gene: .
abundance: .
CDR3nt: TGTGCCAGCAGTTCTGACAGCTACGGAAACACCATATATTTT
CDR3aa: CASSSDSYGNTIYF

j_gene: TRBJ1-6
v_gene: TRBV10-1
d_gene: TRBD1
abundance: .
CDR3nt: TGCGCCAGCAACCGGGACAGGAATTCACCCCTCCACTTT
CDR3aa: CASNRDRNSPLHF

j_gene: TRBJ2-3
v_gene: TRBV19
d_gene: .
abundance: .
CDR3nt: TGTGCCAGTAGTACGGGGAATACGCAGTATTTT
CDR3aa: CASSTGNTQYF

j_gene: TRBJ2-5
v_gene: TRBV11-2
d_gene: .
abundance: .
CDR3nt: TGTGCCAGCAGCCCCAGTACAGGGTACCAAGAGACCCAGTACTTC
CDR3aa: CASSPSTGYQETQYF

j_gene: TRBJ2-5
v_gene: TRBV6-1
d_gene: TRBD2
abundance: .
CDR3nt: TGTGCCAGCAGTGAAGTAGCTAGCGGTTGGGAGACCCAGTACTTC
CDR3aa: CASSEVASGWETQYF

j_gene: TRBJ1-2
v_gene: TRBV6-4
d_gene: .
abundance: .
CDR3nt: TGTGCCAGCAGTGTTACTGCTGTTAACTATGGCTACACCTTC
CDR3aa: CASSVTAVNYGYTF

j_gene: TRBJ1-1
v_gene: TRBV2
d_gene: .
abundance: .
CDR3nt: TGTGCCAGCAGTGAGTCAGCCCGGGGATTGACTGAAGCTTTCTTT
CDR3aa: CASSESARGLTEAFF

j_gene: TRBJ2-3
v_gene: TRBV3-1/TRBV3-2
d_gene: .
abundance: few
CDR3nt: TGTGCCAGCAGCCCTACTAGGTTGGATACGCAGTATTTT
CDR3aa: CASSPTRLDTQYF

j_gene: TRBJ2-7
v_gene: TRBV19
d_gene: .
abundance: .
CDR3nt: TGTGCCAGTAGCGATAGTATCGAGCCCTACGAGCAGTACTTC
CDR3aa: CASSDSIEPYEQYF

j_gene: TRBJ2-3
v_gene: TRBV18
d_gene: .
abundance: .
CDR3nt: TGTGCCAGCTCACCGACAGGTAGAACAGATACGCAGTATTTT
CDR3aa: CASSPTGRTDTQYF

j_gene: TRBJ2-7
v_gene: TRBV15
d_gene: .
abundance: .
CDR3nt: TGTGCCACCACCTATGGGGGGACGTACGAGCAGTACTTC
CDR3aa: CATTYGGTYEQYF

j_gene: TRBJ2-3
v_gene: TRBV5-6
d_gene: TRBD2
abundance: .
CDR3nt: TGTGCCAGCAGCTTCCTCTCGGGAGGTAGCGGGGGCACAGATACGCAGTATTTT
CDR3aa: CASSFLSGGSGGTDTQYF

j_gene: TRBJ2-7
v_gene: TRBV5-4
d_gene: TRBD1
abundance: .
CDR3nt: TGTGCCAGCAGCCGTGGACAGGGGACTTACGAGCAGTACTTC
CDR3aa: CASSRGQGTYEQYF

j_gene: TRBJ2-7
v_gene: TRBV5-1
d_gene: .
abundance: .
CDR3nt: TGCGCCAGCAGCTTGGGCACTTACGAGCAGTACTTC
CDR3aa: CASSLGTYEQYF

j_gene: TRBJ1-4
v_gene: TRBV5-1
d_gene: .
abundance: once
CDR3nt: TGCGCCAGCAGCTTGGCCGTGGGGGCGAGGACTAATGAAAAACTGTTTTTT
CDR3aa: CASSLAVGARTNEKLFF

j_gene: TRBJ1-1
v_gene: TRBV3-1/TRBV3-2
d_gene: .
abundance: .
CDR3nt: TGTGCCAGCAGCCCCGGACAGTTCCGAAGGGGCACTGAAGCTTTCTTT
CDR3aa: CASSPGQFRRGTEAFF

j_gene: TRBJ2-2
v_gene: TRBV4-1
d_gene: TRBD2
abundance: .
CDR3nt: TGCGCCAGCAGCCAGGATACGGGGGGAGCGAACACCGGGGAGCTGTTTTTT
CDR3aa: CASSQDTGGANTGELFF

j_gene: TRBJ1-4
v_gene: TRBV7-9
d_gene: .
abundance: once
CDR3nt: TGTGCCAGCGGGAGGGAGACTAATGAAAAACTGTTTTTT
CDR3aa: CASGRETNEKLFF

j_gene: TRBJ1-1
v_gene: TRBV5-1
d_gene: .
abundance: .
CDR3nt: TGCGCCAGCTCCTTCGGAGGGGGGGAGACTGAAGCTTTCTTT
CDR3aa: CASSFGGGETEAFF

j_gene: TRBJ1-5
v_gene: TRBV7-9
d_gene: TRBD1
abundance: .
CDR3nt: TGTGCCAGCAGCTCCGGGGACAGGGAAGGTCAGCCCCAGCATTTT
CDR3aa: CASSSGDREGQPQHF

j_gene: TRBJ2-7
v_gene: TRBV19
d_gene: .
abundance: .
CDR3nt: TGTGCCAGTACAGGGCATAACGAGCAGTACTTC
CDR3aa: CASTGHNEQYF

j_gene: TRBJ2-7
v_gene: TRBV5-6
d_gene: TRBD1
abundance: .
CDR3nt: TGTGCCACCTTCAGGGATCAGGGGGACGAGCAGTACTTC
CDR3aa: CATFRDQGDEQYF

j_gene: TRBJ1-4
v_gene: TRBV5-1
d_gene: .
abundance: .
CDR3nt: TGCGCCAGCAGCATTACCGGGACTGGGAATGAAAAACTGTTTTTT
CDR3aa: CASSITGTGNEKLFF

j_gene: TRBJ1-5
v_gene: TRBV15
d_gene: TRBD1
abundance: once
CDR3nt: TGTGCCACCAGCAGAGACGACAGGGATGATCAGCCCCAGCATTTT
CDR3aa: CATSRDDRDDQPQHF

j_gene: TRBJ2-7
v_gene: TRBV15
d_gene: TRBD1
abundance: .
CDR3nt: TGTGCCACGGAGAGATACCGGGACAGGGGGAGTTACGAGCAGTACTTC
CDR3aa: CATERYRDRGSYEQYF

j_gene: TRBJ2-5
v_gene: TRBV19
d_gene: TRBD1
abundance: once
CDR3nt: TGTGCCAGTAGTACGACAGGGGCGACGGTGGAGACCCAGTACTTC
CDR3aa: CASSTTGATVETQYF

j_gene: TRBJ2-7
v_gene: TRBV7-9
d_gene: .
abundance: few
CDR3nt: TGTGCCAGCAGCTTCATCGACAGGTCCTTCGAGCAGTACTTC
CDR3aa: CASSFIDRSFEQYF

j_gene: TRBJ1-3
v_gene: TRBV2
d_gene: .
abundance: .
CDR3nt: TGTGCCAGCAGTTTCGACAGGATAGTCTCTGGAAACACCATATATTTT
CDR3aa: CASSFDRIVSGNTIYF

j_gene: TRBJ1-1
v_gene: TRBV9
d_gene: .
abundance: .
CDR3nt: TGTGCCAGCAGCCCCTATGATGGACTTGAAGCTTTCTTT
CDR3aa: CASSPYDGLEAFF

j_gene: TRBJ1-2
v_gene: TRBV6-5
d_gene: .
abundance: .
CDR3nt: TGTGCCAGCAGCATAACAGGCGGTATCTATGGCTACACCTTC
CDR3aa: CASSITGGIYGYTF

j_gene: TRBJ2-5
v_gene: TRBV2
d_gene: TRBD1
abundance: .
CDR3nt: TGTGCCAGCAGTTTGGACAGGGGGCAAGAGACCCAGTACTTC
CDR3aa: CASSLDRGQETQYF

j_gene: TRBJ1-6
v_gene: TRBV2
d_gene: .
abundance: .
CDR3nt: TGTGCCAGCACCAAAAGTGTAGGGGCGAAGAGCTCCTATAATTCACCCCTCCACTTT
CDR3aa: CASTKSVGAKSSYNSPLHF